This T cell receptor (beta chain) was observed in a study of blood T cell repertoires in COVID-19. Study summary: Donors in the United States, Italy and Spain gave samples during acute or convalescent COVID-19. T cells, B-cell-depleted T cells, or PBMCs provided the cDNA or gDNA that served as material.

Germline V gene data show CDR1 as SGHTA and CDR2 as FQGNSA. V was cut by 1 base and J by 4 bases, with 7 bases left in between. The CDR3 totals 13 residues. Seattle patients were enrolled while actively infected and followed longitudinally. As handled by the study authors: For nucleated cells, counts were estimated from reference gene primer amplification. The assay was immunoSEQ multiplex PCR, and TCRdb's table has in-frame clones only and misses some. V, J and clone size were drawn from that table, and D and trimming were deduced from the DNA. Among approximately 64,000 clones listed, roughly 85% were seen once.

The sequence derives from a woman aged 60 to 75 with COVID-19, enrolled during active disease. The chain employs TRBV7-2 and TRBJ1-2; D is undetermined. The sample taken for sequencing was peripheral blood. CDR3 protein: CASSLGGVYGYTF. CDR3 in DNA: TGTGCCAGCAGCTTAGGAGGAGTCTATGGCTACACCTTC. The variable domain in full, completed from reference TRBV7-2 and TRBJ1-2, reads GAGVSQSPSNKVTEKGKDVELRCDPISGHTALYWYRQSLGQGLEFLIYFQGNSAPDKSGLPSDRFSAERTGGSVSTLTIQRTQQEDSAVYLCASSLGGVYGYTFGSGTRLTVV.